Listed below are T cell receptor beta chains from one sample, sequenced in a study of CD8 T cells in ankylosing spondylitis. TCRdb reanalysed the 5' RACE reads using MiXCR and keeps one entry per CDR3 protein. The table has about 360,000 distinct CDR3 sequences, roughly 20% seen once. The sample comprised blood, either unsorted or a sorted T cell fraction (not recorded which). Receptors were obtained from a male donor with ankylosing spondylitis or in good health (not recorded which). The CDR3 runs from the conserved cysteine through the conserved F or W. D genes are given only for firm matches. Clone size is stated in some rows and not others, as once, few, many or a class when expanded.

v_gene	d_gene	abundance	j_gene	CDR3nt	CDR3aa
TRBV12-3/TRBV12-4	-	-	TRBJ2-4	TGTGCCCCGCCTGCCCCAGCCAAAAACATTCAGTACTTC	CAPPAPAKNIQYF
TRBV30	-	-	TRBJ2-1	TGTGCCTGGATTGGGGCTCTGGGATACAATGAGCAGTTCTTC	CAWIGALGYNEQFF
TRBV5-1	-	few	TRBJ2-1	TGCGCCAGCAGCTTGGAGGGAAAAACTCTCTACAATGAGCAGTTCTTC	CASSLEGKTLYNEQFF
TRBV12-3/TRBV12-4	-	-	TRBJ2-2	TGTGCCAGCAGCCAACTGACCCTTCCCGGGGAGCTGTTTTTT	CASSQLTLPGELFF
TRBV6-1	TRBD2	few	TRBJ2-1	TGTGCCAGCAGACCTGCCGCGGGGGTCACCTACAATGAGCAGTTCTTC	CASRPAAGVTYNEQFF
TRBV20-1	-	-	TRBJ2-4	TGCAGTGCCCCAACACAGAACATTCAGTACTTC	CSAPTQNIQYF
TRBV6-4	-	-	TRBJ2-7	TGTGCCAGCAGGGGACGGACCCTCTACGAGCAGTACTTC	CASRGRTLYEQYF
TRBV7-9	TRBD1	few	TRBJ2-7	TGTGCCAGCAGCTTATTTGGATGGGGACAGGGGTCCTACGAGCAGTACTTC	CASSLFGWGQGSYEQYF
TRBV7-9	-	once	TRBJ2-1	TGTGCCAGCAGCCCCTCCTTCTACAATGAGCAGTTCTTC	CASSPSFYNEQFF
TRBV29-1	-	few	TRBJ2-1	TGCAGCGTACTGGGGGGGCTCGACAATGAGCAGTTCTTC	CSVLGGLDNEQFF
TRBV7-3	TRBD1	-	TRBJ2-1	TGTGCCAGCAGGACCGGGACAGCATACAATGAGCAGTTCTTC	CASRTGTAYNEQFF
TRBV15	-	few	TRBJ2-3	TGTGCCACCAGCCCAGAGATTTATCCGGACGAGGTAGATACGCAGTATTTT	CATSPEIYPDEVDTQYF
TRBV12-3/TRBV12-4	TRBD1	many	TRBJ2-3	TGTGCCAGCCGGGACAGGGGATCAGATACGCAGTATTTT	CASRDRGSDTQYF
TRBV29-1	TRBD2	-	TRBJ2-3	TGCAGCGGCCGGACTAGCGAAGATACGCAGTATTTT	CSGRTSEDTQYF
TRBV27	TRBD1	-	TRBJ2-5	TGTGCCAGCAGTATACAGGGGGCCGGAGAGACCCAGTACTTC	CASSIQGAGETQYF
TRBV2	TRBD2	few	TRBJ2-2	TGTGCCAGCAGTGCAGGACTAGCGGGCGGGGAGCTGTTTTTT	CASSAGLAGGELFF
TRBV20-1	-	-	TRBJ2-6	TGCAGTGCTAGAGATTCTCCTGAGGACAGAAGCTCTGGGGCCAACGTCCTGACTTTC	CSARDSPEDRSSGANVLTF
TRBV12-3/TRBV12-4	-	-	TRBJ2-2	TGTGCCAGCAGCGTAAACAGCGGGGAGCTGTTTTTT	CASSVNSGELFF
TRBV10-1	TRBD1	few	TRBJ2-7	TGCGCCAGCAGCACACAGGGGAACGAGCAGTACTTC	CASSTQGNEQYF
TRBV27	-	few	TRBJ2-2	TGTGCCAGCAGTACCCCACTTCCCAACACCGGGGAGCTGTTTTTT	CASSTPLPNTGELFF
TRBV5-6	-	-	TRBJ2-7	TGTGCCAGCAGCTTGGCCGCGCCCCGGTACGAGCAGTACTTC	CASSLAAPRYEQYF
TRBV6-9	-	few	TRBJ2-2	TGTGCCAGCCCCCGCGGGGTCTGGGTAACCGGGGAGCTGTTTTTT	CASPRGVWVTGELFF
TRBV7-9	TRBD1	-	TRBJ2-7	TGTGCCAGCAGCCCGCGGACAGGGGGAAACGAGCAGTACTTC	CASSPRTGGNEQYF
TRBV4-1	TRBD2	-	TRBJ2-3	TGCGCCAGCAGCCCAGCGGGGGTTGGCACAGATACGCAGTATTTT	CASSPAGVGTDTQYF
TRBV12-3/TRBV12-4	-	few	TRBJ2-7	TGTGCCAGCAGTTTAGCGGCCAGGGGATACGAGCAGTACTTC	CASSLAARGYEQYF
TRBV7-9	-	few	TRBJ2-1	TGTGCCAGCAGCAACCCGGGACAAACCTACAATGAGCAGTTCTTC	CASSNPGQTYNEQFF
TRBV7-6	TRBD1	-	TRBJ2-7	TGTGCCAGCAGCGAAGACAGGGGTTCTGCCTACGAGCAGTACTTC	CASSEDRGSAYEQYF
TRBV2	-	once	TRBJ2-2	TGTGCCAGCAGACCCCCCAGGGGGGTTACCGGGGAGCTGTTTTTT	CASRPPRGVTGELFF
TRBV14	TRBD1	-	TRBJ2-7	TGTGCCAGCAGCTGGTCAGGGGGCGACGAGCAGTACTTC	CASSWSGGDEQYF